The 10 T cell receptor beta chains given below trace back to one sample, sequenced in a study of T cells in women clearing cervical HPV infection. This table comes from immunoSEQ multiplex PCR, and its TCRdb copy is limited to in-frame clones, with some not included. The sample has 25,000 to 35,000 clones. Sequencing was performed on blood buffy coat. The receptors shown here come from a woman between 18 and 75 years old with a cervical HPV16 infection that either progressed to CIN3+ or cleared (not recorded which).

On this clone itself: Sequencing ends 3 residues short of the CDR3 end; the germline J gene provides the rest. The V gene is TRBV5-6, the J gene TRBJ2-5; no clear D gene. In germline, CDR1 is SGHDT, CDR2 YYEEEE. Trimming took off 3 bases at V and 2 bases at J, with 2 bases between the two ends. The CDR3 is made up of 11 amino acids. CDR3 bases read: TGTGCCAGCAGCTCGCAAGAGACC. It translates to CASSSQET. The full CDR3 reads CASSSQETQYF.

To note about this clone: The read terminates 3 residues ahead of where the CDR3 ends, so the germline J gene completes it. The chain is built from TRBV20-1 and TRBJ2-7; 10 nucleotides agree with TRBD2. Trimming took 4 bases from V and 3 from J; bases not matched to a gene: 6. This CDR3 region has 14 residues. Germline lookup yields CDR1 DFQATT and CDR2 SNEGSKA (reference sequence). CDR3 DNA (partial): TGCAGTGCTAAGACTAGCGGGTCCTACTACGAG. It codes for CSAKTSGSYYE. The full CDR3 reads CSAKTSGSYYEQYF.

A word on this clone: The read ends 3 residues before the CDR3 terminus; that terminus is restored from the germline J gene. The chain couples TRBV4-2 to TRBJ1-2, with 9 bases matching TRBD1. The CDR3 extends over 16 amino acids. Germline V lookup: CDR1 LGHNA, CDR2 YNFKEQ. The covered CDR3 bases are TGTGCCAGCAGCCAAGACAGAGCGGACAGGGGTGGCGGC. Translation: CASSQDRADRGGG. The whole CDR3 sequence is CASSQDRADRGGGYTF.

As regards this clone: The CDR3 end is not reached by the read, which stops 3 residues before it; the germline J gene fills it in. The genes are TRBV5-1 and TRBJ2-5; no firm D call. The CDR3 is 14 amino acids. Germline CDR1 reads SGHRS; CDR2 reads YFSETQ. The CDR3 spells CASSLVAYTDTQYF. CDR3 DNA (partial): TGCGCCAGCAGCTTGGTTGCCTACACAGATACC.

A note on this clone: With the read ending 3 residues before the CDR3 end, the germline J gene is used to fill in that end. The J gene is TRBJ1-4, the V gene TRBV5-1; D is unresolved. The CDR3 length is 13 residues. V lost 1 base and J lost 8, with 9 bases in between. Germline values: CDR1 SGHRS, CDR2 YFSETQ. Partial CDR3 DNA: TGCGCCAGCAGCTTGACAGCTCGAGAAAAA. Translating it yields CASSLTAREK. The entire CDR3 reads CASSLTAREKLFF. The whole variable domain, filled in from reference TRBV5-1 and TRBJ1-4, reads KAGVTQTPRYLIKTRGQQVTLSCSPISGHRSVSWYQQTPGQGLQFLFEYFSETQRNKGNFPGRFSGRQFSNSRSEMNVSTLELGDSALYLCASSLTAREKLFFGSGTQLSVL.

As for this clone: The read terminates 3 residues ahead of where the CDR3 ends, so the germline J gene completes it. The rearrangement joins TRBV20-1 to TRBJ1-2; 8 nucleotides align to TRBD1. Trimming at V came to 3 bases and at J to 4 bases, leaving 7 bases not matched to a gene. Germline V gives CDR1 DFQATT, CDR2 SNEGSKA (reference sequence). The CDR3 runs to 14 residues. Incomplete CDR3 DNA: TGCAGTGCTAGCCCGACAGGGGCCGCCTATGGC. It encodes CSASPTGAAYG. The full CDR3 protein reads CSASPTGAAYGYTF.

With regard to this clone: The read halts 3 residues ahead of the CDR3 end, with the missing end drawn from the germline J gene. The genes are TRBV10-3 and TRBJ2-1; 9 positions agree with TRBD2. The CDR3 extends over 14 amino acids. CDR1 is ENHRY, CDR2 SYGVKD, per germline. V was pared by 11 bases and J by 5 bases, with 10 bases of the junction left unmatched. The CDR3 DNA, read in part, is TGTGCCGCGGGGGGGCCTAATTTAAACAATGAG. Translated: CAAGGPNLNNE. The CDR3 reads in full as CAAGGPNLNNEQFF.

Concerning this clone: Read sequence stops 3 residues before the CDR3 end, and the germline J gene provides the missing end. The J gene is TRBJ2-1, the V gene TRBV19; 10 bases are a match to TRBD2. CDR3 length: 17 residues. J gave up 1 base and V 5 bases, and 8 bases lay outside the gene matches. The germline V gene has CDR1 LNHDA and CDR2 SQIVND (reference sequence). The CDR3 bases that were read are TGTGCCAGTAGTTCTAGCGGGAGCAGGGGGTCCTACAATGAG. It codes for CASSSSGSRGSYNE. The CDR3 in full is CASSSSGSRGSYNEQFF. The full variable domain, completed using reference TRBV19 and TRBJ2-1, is DGGITQSPKYLFRKEGQNVTLSCEQNLNHDAMYWYRQDPGQGLRLIYYSQIVNDFQKGDIAEGYSVSREKKESFPLTVTSAQKNPTAFYLCASSSSGSRGSYNEQFFGPGTRLTVL.

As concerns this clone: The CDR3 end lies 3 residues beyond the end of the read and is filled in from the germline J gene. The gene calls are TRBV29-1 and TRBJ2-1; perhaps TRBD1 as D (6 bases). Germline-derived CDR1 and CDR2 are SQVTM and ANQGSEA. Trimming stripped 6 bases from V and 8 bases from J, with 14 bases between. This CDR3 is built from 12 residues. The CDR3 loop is CSVPDRFHEQFF. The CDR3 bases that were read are TGCAGCGTACCTGACAGGTTCCATGAG.

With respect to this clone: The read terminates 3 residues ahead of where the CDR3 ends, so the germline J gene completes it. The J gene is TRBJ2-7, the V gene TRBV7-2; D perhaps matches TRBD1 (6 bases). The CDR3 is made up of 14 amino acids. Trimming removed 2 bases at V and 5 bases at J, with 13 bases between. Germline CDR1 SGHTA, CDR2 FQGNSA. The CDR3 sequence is CASSLRGFEDEQYF. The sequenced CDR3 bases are TGTGCCAGCAGCTTAAGGGGGTTCGAGGACGAG.